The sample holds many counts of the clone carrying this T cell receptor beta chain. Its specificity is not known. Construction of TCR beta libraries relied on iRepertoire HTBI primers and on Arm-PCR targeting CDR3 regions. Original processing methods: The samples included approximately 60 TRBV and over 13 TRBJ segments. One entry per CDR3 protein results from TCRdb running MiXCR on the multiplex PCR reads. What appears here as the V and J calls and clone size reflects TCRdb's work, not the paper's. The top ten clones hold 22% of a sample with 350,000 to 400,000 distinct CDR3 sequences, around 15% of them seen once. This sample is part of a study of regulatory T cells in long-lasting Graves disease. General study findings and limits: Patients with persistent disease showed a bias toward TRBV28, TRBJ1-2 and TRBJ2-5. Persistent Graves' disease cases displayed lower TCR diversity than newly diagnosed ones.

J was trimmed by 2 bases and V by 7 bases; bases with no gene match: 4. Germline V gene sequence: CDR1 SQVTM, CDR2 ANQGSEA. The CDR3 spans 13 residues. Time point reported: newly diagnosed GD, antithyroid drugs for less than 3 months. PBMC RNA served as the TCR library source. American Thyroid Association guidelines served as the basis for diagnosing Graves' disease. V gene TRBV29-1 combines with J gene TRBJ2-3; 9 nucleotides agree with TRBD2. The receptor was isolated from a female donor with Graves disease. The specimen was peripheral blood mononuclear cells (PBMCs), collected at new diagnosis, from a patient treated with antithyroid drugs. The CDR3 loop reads CSGAGGLTDTQYF. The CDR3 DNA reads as TGCAGCGGGGCGGGAGGGCTCACAGATACGCAGTATTTT.